The 4 T cell receptor beta chains below were found in one sample sequenced in a study of T cell repertoires in cytomegalovirus infection. From the reads, TCRdb called clonotypes with MiXCR, one entry per CDR3 protein. The data show some 450,000 distinct CDR3 sequences, approximately 30% seen once. What was sequenced was PBMCs. These receptors all stem from a human donor in good health (CMV status not recorded). Some clones in this sample may be carry-over from other donors' samples.

This clonotype has a handful of counts. The chain is built from TRBV7-8 and TRBJ2-5, with 9 bases lining up with TRBD1. The CDR3 is made up of 15 amino acids. The V gene's germline CDR1 is SGHVS and CDR2 FQNEAQ. Trimming at V came to 1 base and at J to 3 bases, leaving 3 bases not matched to a gene. As DNA, the CDR3 is TGTGCCAGCAGCTTAGAAACAGGGGGCGAAGAGACCCAGTACTTC. This sequence encodes CASSLETGGEETQYF.

As for this clonotype: No conserved phenylalanine or tryptophan is present at the end of the CDR3, so a read error is the likely explanation. The CDR3 loop reads CASSSRLAGSYEQYL. The CDR3 bases are TGTGCCAGCAGCTCTCGACTAGCGGGCTCCTACGAGCAGTACTTA. This chain uses TRBV11-2 with TRBJ2-7; 10 bases map to TRBD2. The CDR3 spans 15 residues. V lost 4 bases to trimming and J lost 0 bases; unmatched junction nucleotides: 3. Germline CDR1 SGHAT, CDR2 FQNNGV.

V gene TRBV6-5 combines with J gene TRBJ2-2, with D maybe TRBD1 (5 bases). In germline, CDR1 is MNHEY, CDR2 SVGAGI. This CDR3 region has 17 residues. V lost 7 bases and J 5 bases, leaving 23 bases between the germline ends. The CDR3 protein is CASTVSGGAAGTGELFF. Here the CDR3 DNA reads TGTGCCAGCACCGTATCGGGTGGGGCGGCAGGTACCGGGGAGCTGTTTTTT.

This clonotype was recorded a few times. The CDR3 loop reads CASRTSDRGDEKLFF. As DNA, the CDR3 is TGTGCCAGCAGAACATCCGACAGGGGTGATGAAAAACTGTTTTTT. The chain recombines TRBV4-2 with TRBJ1-4, with TRBD1 matching 8 bases. J gave up 6 bases and V 6 bases, and 9 bases lay outside the gene matches. CDR3 length: 15 residues. Germline assignment: CDR1 LGHNA and CDR2 YNFKEQ.